This record concerns one T cell receptor beta chain sequence. Antigen unknown. The record originates from a study of cytomegalovirus exposure and HLA in healthy donors. The overall study: Of some 400 genotyped donors, roughly 81% grouped in the Caucasian-associated ancestry cluster. Study-wide results and limits: Later analysis demonstrated an association between a missense DCLRE1C variant and TCR beta V- and J-gene trimming.

There are 15 residues in the CDR3. Germline loops: CDR1 SGHTA, CDR2 FQGNSA. V lost 3 bases, J lost 2 bases, and 4 bases stayed unmatched. The PCR employed 60 Vbeta primers together with 13 Jbeta primers. Profiled with immunoSEQ multiplex PCR; TCRdb holds only in-frame clones, not every one. The repertoire includes 250,000 or so clones, approximately 91% of them detected once, and less than 2% sits in the top ten. The chain combines TRBV7-2 with TRBJ2-5; 9 positions agree with TRBD2. This sequence originates from a girl aged 2 to 10 in good health and CMV-seronegative. Sequenced sample: PBMCs. The CDR3 spells CASSFLAGEQETQYF. In DNA, the CDR3 is TGTGCCAGCAGCTTCTTAGCGGGGGAGCAAGAGACCCAGTACTTC. The variable domain in full, with the rest retrieved from reference TRBV7-2 and TRBJ2-5, is GAGVSQSPSNKVTEKGKDVELRCDPISGHTALYWYRQSLGQGLEFLIYFQGNSAPDKSGLPSDRFSAERTGGSVSTLTIQRTQQEDSAVYLCASSFLAGEQETQYFGPGTRLLVL.